This T cell receptor (beta chain) was recorded in a study of blood T cell repertoires in COVID-19. Study background: COVID-19 samples, acute and convalescent, were from the United States, Italy and Spain. From T cells, B-cell-depleted T cells, or PBMCs came the material, which was cDNA or gDNA.

Germline CDR1 is MNHEY and CDR2 is SVGAGI. The length of the CDR3 is 16 residues. V lost 0 bases, J lost 2 bases, and 14 bases lay in between. In the original processing: Amplification with reference gene primers provided the estimates of nucleated cell counts. The repertoire was sequenced with immunoSEQ multiplex PCR; TCRdb's copy has only in-frame clones and lacks some. The DNA was the basis for D and trimming; V, J and clone size are from that table. Of 400,000 to 550,000 clones listed, approximately 90% were seen once; the top ten hold around 4.4%. The chain recombines TRBV6-5 with TRBJ2-7, with D possibly matching TRBD1 (5 bases). The clonotype comes from a woman between 25 and 40 years old with acute or convalescent COVID-19. The sequenced material came from peripheral blood. The CDR3 region has the DNA TGTGCCAGCAGTTACTCGAGTTACGCCAGGGCCTACGAGCAGTACTTC. This encodes CASSYSSYARAYEQYF.